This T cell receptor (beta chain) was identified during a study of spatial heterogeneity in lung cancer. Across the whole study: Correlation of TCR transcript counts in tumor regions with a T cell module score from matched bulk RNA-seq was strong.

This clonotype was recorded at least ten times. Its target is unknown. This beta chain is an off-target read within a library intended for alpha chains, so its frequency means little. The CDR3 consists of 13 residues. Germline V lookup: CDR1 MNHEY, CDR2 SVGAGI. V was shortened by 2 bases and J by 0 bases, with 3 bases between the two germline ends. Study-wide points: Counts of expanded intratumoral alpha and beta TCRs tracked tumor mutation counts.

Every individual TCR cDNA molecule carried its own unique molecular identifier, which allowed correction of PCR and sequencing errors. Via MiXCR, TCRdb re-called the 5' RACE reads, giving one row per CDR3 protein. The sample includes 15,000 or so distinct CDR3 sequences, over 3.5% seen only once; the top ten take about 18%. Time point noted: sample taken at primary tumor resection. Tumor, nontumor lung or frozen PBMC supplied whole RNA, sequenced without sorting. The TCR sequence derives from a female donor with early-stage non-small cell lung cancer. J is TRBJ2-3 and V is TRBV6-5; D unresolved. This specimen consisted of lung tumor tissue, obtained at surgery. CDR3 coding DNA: TGTGCCAGCAGTTACGCTAGCACAGATACGCAGTATTTT. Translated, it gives CASSYASTDTQYF.